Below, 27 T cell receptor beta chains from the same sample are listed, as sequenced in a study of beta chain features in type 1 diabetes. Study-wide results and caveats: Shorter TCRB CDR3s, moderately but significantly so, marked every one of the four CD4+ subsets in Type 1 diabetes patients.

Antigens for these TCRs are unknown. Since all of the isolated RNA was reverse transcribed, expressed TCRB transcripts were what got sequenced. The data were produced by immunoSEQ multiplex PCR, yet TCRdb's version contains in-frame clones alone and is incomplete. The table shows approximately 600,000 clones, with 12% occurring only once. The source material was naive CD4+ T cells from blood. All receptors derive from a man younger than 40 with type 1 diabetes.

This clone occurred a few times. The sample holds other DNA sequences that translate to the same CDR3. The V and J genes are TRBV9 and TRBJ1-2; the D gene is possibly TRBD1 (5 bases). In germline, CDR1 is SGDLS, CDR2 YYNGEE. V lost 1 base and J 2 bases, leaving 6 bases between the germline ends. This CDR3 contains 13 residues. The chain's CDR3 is CASSVQGNYGYTF. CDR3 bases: TGTGCCAGCAGCGTACAGGGCAACTATGGCTACACCTTC.

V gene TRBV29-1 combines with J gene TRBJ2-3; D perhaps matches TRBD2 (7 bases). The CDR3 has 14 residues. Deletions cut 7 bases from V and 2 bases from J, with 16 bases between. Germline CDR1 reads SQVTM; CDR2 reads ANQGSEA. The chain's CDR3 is CSAWGGRSTDTQYF. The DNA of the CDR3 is TGCAGCGCCTGGGGGGGCCGATCCACAGATACGCAGTATTTT.

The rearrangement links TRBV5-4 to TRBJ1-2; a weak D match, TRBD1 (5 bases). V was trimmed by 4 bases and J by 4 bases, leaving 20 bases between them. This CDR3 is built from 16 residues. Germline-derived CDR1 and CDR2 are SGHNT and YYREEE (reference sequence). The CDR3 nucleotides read TGTGCCAGCAGCCCTGGGGGTGGGCAGGGCTTCTATGGCTACACCTTC. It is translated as CASSPGGGQGFYGYTF.

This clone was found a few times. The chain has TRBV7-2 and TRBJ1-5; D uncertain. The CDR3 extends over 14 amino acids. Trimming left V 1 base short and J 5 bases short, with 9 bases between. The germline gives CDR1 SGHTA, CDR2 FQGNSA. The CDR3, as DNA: TGTGCCAGCAGCTTAGGACCCCGCGATCAGCCCCAGCATTTT. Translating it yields CASSLGPRDQPQHF.

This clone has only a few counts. The CDR3 reads CASSRGDSGANVLTF. The CDR3 nucleotides are TGTGCCAGCAGCCGAGGGGACTCTGGGGCCAACGTCCTGACTTTC. The rearrangement links TRBV2 to TRBJ2-6; the D gene could be TRBD1 or TRBD2 (5 bases each). In germline, CDR1 is SNHLY, CDR2 FYNNEI. The CDR3 consists of 15 residues. V lost 6 bases, J lost 0 bases, and 9 bases lay in between.

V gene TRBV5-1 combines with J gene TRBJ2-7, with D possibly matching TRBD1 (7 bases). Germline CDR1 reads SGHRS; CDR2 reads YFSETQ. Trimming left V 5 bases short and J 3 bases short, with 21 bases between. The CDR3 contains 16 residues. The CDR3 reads CASRANRGGGNYEQYF. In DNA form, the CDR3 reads TGCGCCAGCAGGGCGAACAGGGGAGGAGGGAACTACGAGCAGTACTTC.

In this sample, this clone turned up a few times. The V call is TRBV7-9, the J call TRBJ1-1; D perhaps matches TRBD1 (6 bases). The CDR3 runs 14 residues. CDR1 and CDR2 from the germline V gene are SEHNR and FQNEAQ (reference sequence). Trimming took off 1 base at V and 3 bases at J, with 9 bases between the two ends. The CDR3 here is CASSLEGDYTEAFF. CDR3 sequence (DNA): TGTGCCAGCAGCTTAGAGGGGGATTACACTGAAGCTTTCTTT. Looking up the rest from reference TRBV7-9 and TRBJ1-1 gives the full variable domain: DTGVSQNPRHKITKRGQNVTFRCDPISEHNRLYWYRQTLGQGPEFLTYFQNEAQLEKSRLLSDRFSAERPKGSFSTLEIQRTEQGDSAMYLCASSLEGDYTEAFFGQGTRLTVV.

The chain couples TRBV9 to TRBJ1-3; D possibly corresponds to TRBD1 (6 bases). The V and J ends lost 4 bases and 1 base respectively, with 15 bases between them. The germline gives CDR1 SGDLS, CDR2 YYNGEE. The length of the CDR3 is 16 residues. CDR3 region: CASSMTGQSSGNTIYF. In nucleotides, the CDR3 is TGTGCCAGCAGCATGACAGGACAGTCTTCTGGAAACACCATATATTTT.

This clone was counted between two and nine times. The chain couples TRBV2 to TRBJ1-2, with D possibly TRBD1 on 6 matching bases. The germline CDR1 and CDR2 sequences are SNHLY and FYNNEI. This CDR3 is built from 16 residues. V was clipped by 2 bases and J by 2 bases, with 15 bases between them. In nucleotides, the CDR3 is TGTGCCAGCAGTGAACCCAGGGGAAGGTCCAACTATGGCTACACCTTC. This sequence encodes CASSEPRGRSNYGYTF.

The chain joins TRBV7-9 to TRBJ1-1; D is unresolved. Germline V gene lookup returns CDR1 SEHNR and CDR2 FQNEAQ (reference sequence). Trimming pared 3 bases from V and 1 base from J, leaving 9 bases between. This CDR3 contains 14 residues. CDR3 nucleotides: TGTGCCAGCAGCTTGATGGGAGCGAACACTGAAGCTTTCTTT. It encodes CASSLMGANTEAFF.

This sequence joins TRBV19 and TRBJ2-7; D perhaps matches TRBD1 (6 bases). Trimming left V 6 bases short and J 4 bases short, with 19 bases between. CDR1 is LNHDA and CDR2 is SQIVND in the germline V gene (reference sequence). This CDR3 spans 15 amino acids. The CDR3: CASSITGSHEYEQYF. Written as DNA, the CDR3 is TGTGCCAGTAGCATCACAGGGTCACATGAATACGAGCAGTACTTC.

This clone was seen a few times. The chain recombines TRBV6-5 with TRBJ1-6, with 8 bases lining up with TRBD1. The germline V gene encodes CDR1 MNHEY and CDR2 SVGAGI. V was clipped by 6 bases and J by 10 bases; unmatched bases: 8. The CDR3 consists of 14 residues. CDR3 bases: TGTGCCAGCAGCTCCGCGGACAGGGACTCACCCCTCCACTTT. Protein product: CASSSADRDSPLHF.

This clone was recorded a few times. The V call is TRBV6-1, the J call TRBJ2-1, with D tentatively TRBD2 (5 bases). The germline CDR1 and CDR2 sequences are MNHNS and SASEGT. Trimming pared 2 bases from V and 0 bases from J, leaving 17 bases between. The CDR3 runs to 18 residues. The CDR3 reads CASSERSRLYISYNEQFF. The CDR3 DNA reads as TGTGCCAGCAGTGAAAGGAGTCGACTATATATCTCCTACAATGAGCAGTTCTTC.

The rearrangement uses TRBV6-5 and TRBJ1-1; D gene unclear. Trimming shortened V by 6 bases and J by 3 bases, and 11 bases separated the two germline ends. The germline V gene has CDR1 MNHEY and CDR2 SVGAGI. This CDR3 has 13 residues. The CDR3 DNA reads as TGTGCCAGCAGCATAAGCGCTTACACTGAAGCTTTCTTT. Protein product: CASSISAYTEAFF.

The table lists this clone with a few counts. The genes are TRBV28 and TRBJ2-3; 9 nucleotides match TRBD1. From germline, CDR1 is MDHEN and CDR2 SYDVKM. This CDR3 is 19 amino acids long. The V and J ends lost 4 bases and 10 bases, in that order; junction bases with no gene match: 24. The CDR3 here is CASSSPLRHRGRVGSAQYF. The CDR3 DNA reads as TGTGCCAGCAGTTCTCCTCTTAGGCACAGGGGGCGCGTGGGGAGTGCGCAGTATTTT.

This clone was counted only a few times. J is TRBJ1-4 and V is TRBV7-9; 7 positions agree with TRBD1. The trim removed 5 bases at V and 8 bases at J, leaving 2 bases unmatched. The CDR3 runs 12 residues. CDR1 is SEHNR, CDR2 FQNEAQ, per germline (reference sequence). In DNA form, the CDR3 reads TGTGCCAGCAGCCCGGACAGGGAAAAACTGTTTTTT. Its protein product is CASSPDREKLFF.

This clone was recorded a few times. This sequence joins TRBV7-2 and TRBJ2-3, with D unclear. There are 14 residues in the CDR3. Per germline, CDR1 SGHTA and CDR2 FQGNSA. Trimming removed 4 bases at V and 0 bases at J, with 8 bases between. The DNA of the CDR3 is TGTGCCAGCAGCTCCCGACTGAGCACAGATACGCAGTATTTT. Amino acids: CASSSRLSTDTQYF. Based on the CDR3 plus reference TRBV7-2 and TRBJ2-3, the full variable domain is GAGVSQSPSNKVTEKGKDVELRCDPISGHTALYWYRQSLGQGLEFLIYFQGNSAPDKSGLPSDRFSAERTGGSVSTLTIQRTQQEDSAVYLCASSSRLSTDTQYFGPGTRLTVL.

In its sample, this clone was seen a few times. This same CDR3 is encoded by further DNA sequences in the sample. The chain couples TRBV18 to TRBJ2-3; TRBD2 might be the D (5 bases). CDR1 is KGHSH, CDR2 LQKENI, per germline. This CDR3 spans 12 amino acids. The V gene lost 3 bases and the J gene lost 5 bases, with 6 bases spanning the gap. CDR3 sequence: CASSPRGDTQYF. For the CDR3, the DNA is TGTGCCAGCTCACCCCGGGGAGATACGCAGTATTTT.

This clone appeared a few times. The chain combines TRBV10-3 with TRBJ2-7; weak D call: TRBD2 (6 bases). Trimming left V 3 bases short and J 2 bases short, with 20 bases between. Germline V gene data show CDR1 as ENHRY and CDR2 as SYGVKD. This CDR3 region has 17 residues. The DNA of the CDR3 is TGTGCCATCAGTGACGGAGGGTACGGATCGGAACCCTACGAGCAGTACTTC. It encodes CAISDGGYGSEPYEQYF.

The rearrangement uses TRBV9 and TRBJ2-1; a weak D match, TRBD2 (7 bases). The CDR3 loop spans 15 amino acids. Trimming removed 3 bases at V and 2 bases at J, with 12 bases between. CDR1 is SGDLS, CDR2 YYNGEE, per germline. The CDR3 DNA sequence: TGTGCCAGCAGCGGCGGCGGGGGCACCTACAATGAGCAGTTCTTC. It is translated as CASSGGGGTYNEQFF.

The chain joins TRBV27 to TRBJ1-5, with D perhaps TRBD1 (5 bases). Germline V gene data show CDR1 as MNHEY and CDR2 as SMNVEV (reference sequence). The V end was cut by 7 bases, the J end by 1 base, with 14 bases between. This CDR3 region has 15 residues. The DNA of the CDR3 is TGTGCCAGCACTCCCAGGGAGTGGAGCAATCAGCCCCAGCATTTT. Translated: CASTPREWSNQPQHF.

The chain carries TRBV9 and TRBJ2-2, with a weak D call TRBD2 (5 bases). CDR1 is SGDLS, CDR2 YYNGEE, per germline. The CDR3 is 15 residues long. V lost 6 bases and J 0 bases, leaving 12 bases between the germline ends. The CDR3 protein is CASNPGLSNTGELFF. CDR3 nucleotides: TGTGCCAGCAACCCCGGACTTTCGAACACCGGGGAGCTGTTTTTT.

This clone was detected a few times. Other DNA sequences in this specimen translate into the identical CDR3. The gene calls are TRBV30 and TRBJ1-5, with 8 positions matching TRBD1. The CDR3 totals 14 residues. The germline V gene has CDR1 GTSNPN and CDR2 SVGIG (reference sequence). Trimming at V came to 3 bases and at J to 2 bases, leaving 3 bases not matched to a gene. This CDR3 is CAWSPGQGNQPQHF. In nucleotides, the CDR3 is TGTGCCTGGAGCCCGGGACAGGGCAATCAGCCCCAGCATTTT.

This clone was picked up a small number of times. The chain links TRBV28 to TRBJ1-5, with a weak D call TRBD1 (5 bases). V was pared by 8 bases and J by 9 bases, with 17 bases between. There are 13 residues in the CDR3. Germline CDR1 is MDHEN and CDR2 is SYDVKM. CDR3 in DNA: TGTGCCAGCCTAAAGGGACTGGGCGGGCCCCAGCATTTT. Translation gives CASLKGLGGPQHF.

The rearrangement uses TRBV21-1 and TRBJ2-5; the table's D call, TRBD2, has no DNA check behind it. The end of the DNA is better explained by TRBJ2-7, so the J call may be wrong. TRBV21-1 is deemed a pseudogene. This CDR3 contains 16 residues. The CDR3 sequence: CASSSALAEHSYEQYF. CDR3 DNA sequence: TGTGCCAGCAGCAGCGCTCTAGCGGAGCACTCCTACGAGCAGTACTTC.

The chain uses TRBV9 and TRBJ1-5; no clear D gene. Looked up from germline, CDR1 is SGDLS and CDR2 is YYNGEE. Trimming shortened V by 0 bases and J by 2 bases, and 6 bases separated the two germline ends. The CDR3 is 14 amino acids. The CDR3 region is CASSVGVGNQPQHF. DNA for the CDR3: TGTGCCAGCAGCGTAGGTGTGGGCAATCAGCCCCAGCATTTT.

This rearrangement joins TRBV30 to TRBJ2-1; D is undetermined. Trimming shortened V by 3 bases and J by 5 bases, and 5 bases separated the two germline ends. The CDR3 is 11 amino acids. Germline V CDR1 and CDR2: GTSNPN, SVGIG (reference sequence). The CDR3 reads CAWRDNNEQFF. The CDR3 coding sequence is TGTGCCTGGAGAGACAACAATGAGCAGTTCTTC.